The 31 T cell receptor beta chains below come from one sample, sequenced in a study of shared clonotypes between healthy human individuals. Here immunoSEQ multiplex PCR was the method, and the copy in TCRdb shows in-frame clones only, minus some. This table has 1,400,000 or so clones, approximately 98.5% appearing once. Material: naive CD4+ T cells sorted from blood. Subset noted: CD45RA+ positively selected. All receptors derive from a man under 40 in good health.

J is TRBJ2-7 and V is TRBV28, with 10 bases lining up with TRBD2. Per the germline V gene, CDR1 is MDHEN and CDR2 is SYDVKM. With 2 bases clipped from V and 2 bases from J, the junction kept 3 bases outside the gene matches. CDR3 length equals 15 residues. The CDR3 sequence: CASSLKSGRAYEQYF. As DNA, the CDR3 is TGTGCCAGCAGTTTAAAGAGCGGGAGGGCCTACGAGCAGTACTTC.

This chain connects TRBV7-9 to TRBJ2-1; D not certain. Trimming left V 1 base short and J 4 bases short, with 8 bases between. The germline gives CDR1 SEHNR, CDR2 FQNEAQ (reference sequence). The CDR3 runs to 14 residues. CDR3 residues: CASSLVARYNEQFF. The DNA of the CDR3 is TGTGCCAGCAGCTTAGTAGCTAGGTACAATGAGCAGTTCTTC.

The V call is TRBV29-1, the J call TRBJ1-2; 9 bases line up with TRBD1. Looked up from germline, CDR1 is SQVTM and CDR2 is ANQGSEA. V gave up 7 bases and J gave up 6 bases; unmatched junction bases: 6. The CDR3 is made up of 12 amino acids. The CDR3 region has the DNA TGCAGCGCGACCACAGGGGGCAATGGCTACACCTTC. This codes for CSATTGGNGYTF.

The genes are TRBV7-2 and TRBJ1-5; 7 positions agree with TRBD1. The CDR3 loop spans 15 amino acids. V was clipped by 5 bases and J by 8 bases; unmatched bases: 12. Per the germline V gene, CDR1 is SGHTA and CDR2 is FQGNSA. For the CDR3, the DNA is TGTGCCAGCAGCCCCGGGACAGTCGTCTTGAAGCCCCAGCATTTT. Translation gives CASSPGTVVLKPQHF.

In this sample, this clone turned up a few times. This chain connects TRBV25-1 to TRBJ2-7, with D uncertain. Germline V gene sequence: CDR1 MGHDK, CDR2 SYGVNS. V dropped 4 bases and J dropped 6 bases, with 13 bases sitting between them. The CDR3 runs to 13 residues. The CDR3 nucleotides are TGTGCCAGCAGTGGGGTAGGGCCGGTCGAGCAGTACTTC. Residues: CASSGVGPVEQYF.

The chain couples TRBV19 to TRBJ2-1; D is undetermined. The germline gives CDR1 LNHDA, CDR2 SQIVND (reference sequence). Trimming cost V 3 bases and J 0 bases, with 18 bases left between them. The CDR3 runs 18 residues. CDR3 sequence reads: CASSIFQAGPSSYNEQFF. CDR3 sequence (DNA): TGTGCCAGTAGTATTTTTCAAGCTGGGCCTAGCTCCTACAATGAGCAGTTCTTC. The full variable domain, in which reference TRBV19 and TRBJ2-1 provide the parts outside the CDR3, is DGGITQSPKYLFRKEGQNVTLSCEQNLNHDAMYWYRQDPGQGLRLIYYSQIVNDFQKGDIAEGYSVSREKKESFPLTVTSAQKNPTAFYLCASSIFQAGPSSYNEQFFGPGTRLTVL.

V gene TRBV4-1 combines with J gene TRBJ1-4; no definite D call. V was cut by 2 bases and J by 10 bases, with 5 bases left in between. The CDR3 spans 11 residues. Germline values: CDR1 MGHRA, CDR2 YSYEKL. The CDR3 is CASSQMGKLFF. CDR3 DNA sequence: TGCGCCAGCAGCCAAATGGGAAAACTGTTTTTT.

The chain is built from TRBV7-9 and TRBJ2-1; D is unclear. The CDR3 is made up of 14 amino acids. Deletions cut 3 bases from V and 4 bases from J, with 10 bases between. CDR1 and CDR2 from the germline V gene are SEHNR and FQNEAQ (reference sequence). Here the CDR3 reads CASSLDRIYNEQFF. CDR3 DNA sequence: TGTGCCAGCAGCTTGGACCGGATTTACAATGAGCAGTTCTTC. Filled out from reference TRBV7-9 and TRBJ2-1, the complete variable domain reads DTGVSQNPRHKITKRGQNVTFRCDPISEHNRLYWYRQTLGQGPEFLTYFQNEAQLEKSRLLSDRFSAERPKGSFSTLEIQRTEQGDSAMYLCASSLDRIYNEQFFGPGTRLTVL.

The CDR3: CASSPGALYQETQYF. CDR3 bases: TGTGCCAGCTCACCAGGGGCATTGTACCAAGAGACCCAGTACTTC. V gene TRBV18 combines with J gene TRBJ2-5; a weak D match, TRBD1 (5 bases). The CDR3 runs 15 residues. Trimming stripped 2 bases from V and 0 bases from J, with 10 bases between. Germline CDR1 reads KGHSH; CDR2 reads LQKENI.

J is TRBJ1-2 and V is TRBV9; D unresolved. The CDR3 is 14 residues long. Germline assignment: CDR1 SGDLS and CDR2 YYNGEE. Trimming shortened V by 0 bases and J by 7 bases, and 13 bases separated the two germline ends. The DNA of the CDR3 is TGTGCCAGCAGCGTAGCTACGTCGGCAGCTGGCTACACCTTC. Translated: CASSVATSAAGYTF. Looking up the rest from reference TRBV9 and TRBJ1-2 gives the full variable domain: DSGVTQTPKHLITATGQRVTLRCSPRSGDLSVYWYQQSLDQGLQFLIQYYNGEERAKGNILERFSAQQFPDLHSELNLSSLELGDSALYFCASSVATSAAGYTFGSGTRLTVV.

V gene TRBV28 combines with J gene TRBJ2-2; D ambiguous. The CDR3 has 12 amino acids. Germline values: CDR1 MDHEN, CDR2 SYDVKM. V was pared by 8 bases and J by 2 bases, with 6 bases between. CDR3 DNA: TGTGCCAGCGCAAAAAACACCGGGGAGCTGTTTTTT. Translating it yields CASAKNTGELFF.

This clone was detected only once. The gene calls are TRBV18 and TRBJ2-1; 8 bases match TRBD1. Germline lookup yields CDR1 KGHSH and CDR2 LQKENI. V gave up 0 bases and J gave up 9 bases; unmatched junction bases: 1. The CDR3 sequence is 13 residues long. CDR3 loop: CASSPPGQGEQFF. DNA for the CDR3: TGTGCCAGCTCACCACCCGGACAGGGTGAGCAGTTCTTC.

The V gene is TRBV29-1, the J gene TRBJ2-7, with 7 bases aligning to TRBD1. The V gene end was trimmed by 4 bases and the J gene end by 0 bases; junction bases not matched to a gene: 9. CDR3 length: 15 amino acids. The germline gives CDR1 SQVTM, CDR2 ANQGSEA. DNA for the CDR3: TGCAGCGTTGGGTCGGGACAGTGGAGCTCCTACGAGCAGTACTTC. It codes for CSVGSGQWSSYEQYF.

This rearrangement joins TRBV7-8 to TRBJ2-1, with D possibly TRBD1 on 5 matching bases. Germline V gene sequence: CDR1 SGHVS, CDR2 FQNEAQ. This CDR3 comprises 16 residues. Trimming took 5 bases from V and 2 from J, leaving 16 bases between them. CDR3 bases: TGTGCCAGCAGCCCCACGTCGGCAGGGACCTACAATGAGCAGTTCTTC. Translation gives CASSPTSAGTYNEQFF.

The CDR3 sequence: CASSAGLRDSSEAFF. The DNA of the CDR3 is TGTGCCAGCAGCGCCGGCCTCCGGGACAGTTCTGAAGCTTTCTTT. The rearrangement uses TRBV9 and TRBJ1-1, with 7 nucleotides matching TRBD1. The junction had 11 bases not matched to a gene; V was cut back by 3 bases and J by 6 bases. CDR3 size: 15 residues. Germline V lookup: CDR1 SGDLS, CDR2 YYNGEE.

V is TRBV7-8 and J is TRBJ2-3; possibly TRBD2 for D (6 bases). Trimming removed 2 bases at V and 1 base at J, with 13 bases between. The germline gives CDR1 SGHVS, CDR2 FQNEAQ. CDR3 length: 16 amino acids. The DNA for the CDR3 is TGTGCCAGCAGCTTACGCAGACTAGTAGGCACAGATACGCAGTATTTT. It yields the protein CASSLRRLVGTDTQYF.

The table lists this clone with a count of one. The V gene is TRBV13, the J gene TRBJ2-1; TRBD2 matches at 8 bases. CDR1 and CDR2 (germline): PRHDT, FYEKMQ (reference sequence). This CDR3 spans 16 amino acids. Germline trimming cut 0 bases from V and 8 bases from J; bases unmatched to any gene: 9. Written as DNA, the CDR3 is TGTGCCAGCAGCTTAGGCACGGGAGGGGCGAAGGATGAGCAGTTCTTC. It yields the protein CASSLGTGGAKDEQFF. The variable domain in full, completed from reference TRBV13 and TRBJ2-1, reads AAGVIQSPRHLIKEKRETATLKCYPIPRHDTVYWYQQGPGQDPQFLISFYEKMQSDKGSIPDRFSAQQFSDYHSELNMSSLELGDSALYFCASSLGTGGAKDEQFFGPGTRLTVL.

The V call is TRBV5-6, the J call TRBJ2-1, with D perhaps matching TRBD2 (6 bases). Germline CDR1 and CDR2: SGHDT and YYEEEE. The CDR3 totals 15 residues. Trimming removed 4 bases at V and 5 bases at J, with 16 bases between. CDR3: CASSHPAERDNEQFF. The CDR3 DNA reads as TGTGCCAGCAGCCACCCCGCGGAGCGGGACAATGAGCAGTTCTTC. The full variable domain, completed using reference TRBV5-6 and TRBJ2-1, is DAGVTQSPTHLIKTRGQQVTLRCSPKSGHDTVSWYQQALGQGPQFIFQYYEEEERQRGNFPDRFSGHQFPNYSSELNVNALLLGDSALYLCASSHPAERDNEQFFGPGTRLTVL.

This rearrangement joins TRBV7-3 to TRBJ2-2; D is undetermined. The germline gives CDR1 SGHTA, CDR2 FQGTGA. V was clipped by 5 bases and J by 5 bases, with 9 bases between them. The CDR3 loop spans 13 amino acids. The CDR3 nucleotides read TGTGCCAGCAGCCCAACGTCAACCGGGGAGCTGTTTTTT. Translation gives CASSPTSTGELFF.

The gene calls are TRBV30 and TRBJ1-1, with a possible D match to TRBD1 (6 bases). The CDR3 spans 13 residues. Trimming stripped 5 bases from V and 5 bases from J, with 15 bases between. The germline CDR1 and CDR2 sequences are GTSNPN and SVGIG (reference sequence). CDR3 sequence: CAWGRGPRTEAFF. The CDR3 DNA follows: TGTGCCTGGGGGCGGGGGCCAAGAACTGAAGCTTTCTTT.

J is TRBJ2-1 and V is TRBV27, with D unresolved. The CDR3 covers 16 residues. V was pared by 2 bases and J by 0 bases, with 11 bases between. CDR1 is MNHEY and CDR2 is SMNVEV in the germline V gene (reference sequence). The CDR3 loop is CASSLLVTSSYNEQFF. The CDR3 DNA reads as TGTGCCAGCAGTTTACTGGTGACCAGCTCCTACAATGAGCAGTTCTTC.

V and J are TRBV27 and TRBJ1-5; 8 nucleotides align to TRBD1. The CDR3 has 16 residues. CDR1 and CDR2 (germline): MNHEY, SMNVEV (reference sequence). The trim removed 3 bases at V and 6 bases at J, leaving 10 bases unmatched. The CDR3 region is CASSLRTGRGGQPQHF. The CDR3 DNA is TGTGCCAGCAGTTTGCGGACAGGGAGGGGTGGTCAGCCCCAGCATTTT.

Details on this clone: The sample carries other DNA sequences with the same CDR3. This chain uses TRBV27 with TRBJ1-2; 7 nucleotides agree with TRBD1. Germline CDR1 is MNHEY and CDR2 is SMNVEV (reference sequence). The CDR3 loop spans 15 amino acids. V lost 6 bases to trimming and J lost 4 bases; unmatched junction nucleotides: 11. In nucleotides, the CDR3 is TGTGCCAGCAGCCCCGCCCGACAGGGAAGCTATGGCTACACCTTC. Its translation: CASSPARQGSYGYTF.

The chain combines TRBV19 with TRBJ2-7; D remains unclear. This CDR3 is 13 amino acids long. Germline V CDR1 and CDR2: LNHDA, SQIVND (reference sequence). V was shortened by 4 bases and J by 2 bases, with 9 bases between the two germline ends. CDR3 sequence reads: CASSKYLTYEQYF. CDR3 DNA: TGTGCCAGTAGTAAATACTTAACCTACGAGCAGTACTTC.

The chain uses TRBV25-1 and TRBJ1-1; 7 bases line up with TRBD1. Per the germline V gene, CDR1 is MGHDK and CDR2 is SYGVNS. The CDR3 has 13 amino acids. J gave up 4 bases and V 8 bases, and 7 bases lay outside the gene matches. Here the CDR3 reads CASGRGLSTEAFF. The CDR3 bases are TGTGCCAGCGGAAGGGGGCTGAGCACTGAAGCTTTCTTT.

V usage is TRBV6-9 and J usage is TRBJ1-5, with a weak D call TRBD1 (6 bases). With 4 bases removed from V and 5 bases from J, the gap between germline ends came to 21 bases. CDR3 length: 17 residues. Germline V gives CDR1 MNHGY, CDR2 SVAAGI. This chain's CDR3 is CASSFSRGPDEDQPQHF. The CDR3 nucleotides read TGTGCCAGCAGTTTTTCCCGGGGGCCGGATGAGGATCAGCCCCAGCATTTT.

The rearrangement links TRBV28 to TRBJ1-5; 9 nucleotides agree with TRBD1. The V segment lost 4 bases and the J segment 2 bases; nucleotides outside the gene matches: 9. The CDR3 has 17 residues. Germline V gene sequence: CDR1 MDHEN, CDR2 SYDVKM. CDR3 bases: TGTGCCAGCAGTTCCCCGACAGGGGGGAGTGGCAATCAGCCCCAGCATTTT. Translation: CASSSPTGGSGNQPQHF.

The chain combines TRBV5-4 with TRBJ2-1; D possibly corresponds to TRBD2 (5 bases). V lost 2 bases and J 7 bases, leaving 13 bases between the germline ends. In germline, CDR1 is SGHNT, CDR2 YYREEE (reference sequence). The CDR3 loop spans 14 amino acids. CDR3: CASSFRTDANEQFF. CDR3 coding DNA: TGTGCCAGCAGCTTCCGGACTGACGCGAATGAGCAGTTCTTC.

The chain links TRBV5-1 to TRBJ2-3, with D possibly matching TRBD2 (5 bases). The V end lost 5 bases, the J end lost 0 bases, and 7 bases lay between the germline ends. Germline V lookup: CDR1 SGHRS, CDR2 YFSETQ. This CDR3 contains 13 residues. The CDR3 sequence is CASRGDSTDTQYF. CDR3 DNA sequence: TGCGCCAGCAGGGGAGATAGCACAGATACGCAGTATTTT.

The J gene is TRBJ2-3, the V gene TRBV18; 9 bases are a match to TRBD2. In germline, CDR1 is KGHSH, CDR2 LQKENI. V was pared by 2 bases and J by 4 bases, with 7 bases of the junction left unmatched. CDR3 length: 16 residues. The CDR3 sequence is CASSPVLAGYSDTQYF. The DNA for the CDR3 is TGTGCCAGCTCACCAGTACTAGCGGGTTACTCAGATACGCAGTATTTT.

The genes are TRBV5-8 and TRBJ2-1; 7 bases are a match to TRBD2. This CDR3 is built from 11 residues. CDR1 is SGHTS and CDR2 is YDEGEE in the germline V gene. V was pared by 4 bases and J by 9 bases, with 1 base of the junction left unmatched. In DNA form, the CDR3 reads TGTGCCAGCAGCCTAGCGGTTGAGCAGTTCTTC. Translating it yields CASSLAVEQFF.